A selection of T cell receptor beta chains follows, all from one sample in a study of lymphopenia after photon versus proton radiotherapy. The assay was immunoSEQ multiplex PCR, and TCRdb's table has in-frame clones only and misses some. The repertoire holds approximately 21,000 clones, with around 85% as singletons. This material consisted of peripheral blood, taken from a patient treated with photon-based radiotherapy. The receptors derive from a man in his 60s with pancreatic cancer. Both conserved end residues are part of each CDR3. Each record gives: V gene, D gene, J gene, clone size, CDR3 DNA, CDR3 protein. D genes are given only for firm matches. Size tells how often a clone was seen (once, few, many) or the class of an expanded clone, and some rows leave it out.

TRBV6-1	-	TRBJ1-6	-	TGTGCCAGCAGTGCACAGGAAAATTCACCCCTCCACTTT	CASSAQENSPLHF
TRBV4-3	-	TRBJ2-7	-	TGCGCCAGCAGCCAAGATCAAGGGTACGAGCAGTACTTC	CASSQDQGYEQYF
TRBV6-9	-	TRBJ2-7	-	TGTGCCAGCAGTTATTGGGGCGAGCAGTACTTC	CASSYWGEQYF
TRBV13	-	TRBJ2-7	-	TGTGCCAGCAGCTTAAGGGGTAACGAGCAGTACTTC	CASSLRGNEQYF
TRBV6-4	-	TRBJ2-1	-	TGTGCCAGCAGGGGGAAAAGGACTAACAATGAGCAGTTCTTC	CASRGKRTNNEQFF
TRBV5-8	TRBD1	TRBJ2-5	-	TGTGCCAGCAGAGGGACAGGGACCTACCAAGAGACCCAGTACTTC	CASRGTGTYQETQYF
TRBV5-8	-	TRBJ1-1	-	TGTGCCAGCAGCAGGACGGTGAACACTGAAGCTTTCTTT	CASSRTVNTEAFF
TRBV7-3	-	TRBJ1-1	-	TGTACCAGCAGCTTACAGAACAACACTGAAGCTTTCTTT	CTSSLQNNTEAFF
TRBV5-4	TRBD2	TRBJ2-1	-	TGTGCCAGCAGCTTCTTCGGGACTAGCGGGGGGCGGGAGCAGTTCTTC	CASSFFGTSGGREQFF
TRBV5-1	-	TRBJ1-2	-	TGCGCCAGCAGCTCGTCCGGGACTACAGGAGGCTACACCTTC	CASSSSGTTGGYTF
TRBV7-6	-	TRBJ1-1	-	TGTGCCAGCAGCCGAAGGACGGGAAACACTGAAGCTTTCTTT	CASSRRTGNTEAFF
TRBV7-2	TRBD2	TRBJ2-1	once	TGTGCCAGCAGCTTAGCTCGGACTAGCGGGGGGGCTGGGCAGTTCTTC	CASSLARTSGGAGQFF
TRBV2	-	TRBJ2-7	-	TGTGCCAGCAAGCCCGCCTCCTCCTACGAGCAGTACTTC	CASKPASSYEQYF
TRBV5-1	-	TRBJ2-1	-	TGCGCCAGCAGCTTGGCCAATAGCCATGAGCAGTTCTTC	CASSLANSHEQFF
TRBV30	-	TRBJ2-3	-	TGTGCCTGGACTCGACAGGTCGGACTTACGCAGTATTTT	CAWTRQVGLTQYF
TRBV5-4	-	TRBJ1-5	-	TGTGCCAGCAGCTTGGACGGGGGGCCCCAGCATTTT	CASSLDGGPQHF
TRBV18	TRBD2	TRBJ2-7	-	TGTGCCAGCTCCCGCCAGCGGGGGGGCTCCTACGAGCAGTACTTC	CASSRQRGGSYEQYF
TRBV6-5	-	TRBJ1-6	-	TGTGCCAGCAGTTATATTACAGACCCTAATTCACCCCTCCACTTT	CASSYITDPNSPLHF
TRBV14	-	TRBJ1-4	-	TGTGCCAGCAGCCATATAGGTTTGAATGAAAAACTGTTTTTT	CASSHIGLNEKLFF
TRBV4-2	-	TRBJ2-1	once	TGTGCCAGCAGCCAAGATGGACTGACGAGGGGGTCCTACAATGAGCAGTTCTTC	CASSQDGLTRGSYNEQFF
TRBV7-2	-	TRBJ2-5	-	TGTGCCAGCAGCTTAATGGGGGAAGGGACCCAGTACTTC	CASSLMGEGTQYF
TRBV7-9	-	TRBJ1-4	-	TGTGCCAGCAGCTCCTCGGCGGGGGCAGGTGAAAAACTGTTTTTT	CASSSSAGAGEKLFF
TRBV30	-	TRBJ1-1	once	TGTGCCTGGAGTGTGGGGGTTCGCACTGAAGCTTTCTTT	CAWSVGVRTEAFF
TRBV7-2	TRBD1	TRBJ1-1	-	TGTGCCAGCAGCTCCCAGGGGGGGACAGGAACGACTGAAGCTTTCTTT	CASSSQGGTGTTEAFF
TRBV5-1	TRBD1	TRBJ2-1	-	TGCGCCAGCAGCGAAGGGACAGGGGGCGATGAGCAGTTCTTC	CASSEGTGGDEQFF
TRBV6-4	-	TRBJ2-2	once	TGTGCCAGCAGCATCTTCCAGGGCACCGGGGAGCTGTTTTTT	CASSIFQGTGELFF
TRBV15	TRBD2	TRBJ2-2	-	TGTGCCACCACCCCGGCGGGAGGTGGGAACACCGGGGAGCTGTTTTTT	CATTPAGGGNTGELFF
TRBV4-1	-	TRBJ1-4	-	TGCGCCAGCAGTACAGGCGCGGACCCAACTAATGAAAAACTGTTTTTT	CASSTGADPTNEKLFF
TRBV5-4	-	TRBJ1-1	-	TGTGCCAGCAGCTTGGAGGGACGAAGCACTGAAGCTTTCTTT	CASSLEGRSTEAFF
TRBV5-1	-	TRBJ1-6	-	TGCGCCAGCAGCTTGGAGGGGGGGCCCTCCGGGAGTTCACCCCTCCACTTT	CASSLEGGPSGSSPLHF
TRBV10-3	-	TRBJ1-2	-	TGTGCCATCAGTGGGTCGGACAGAACTATGGGCTACACCTTC	CAISGSDRTMGYTF
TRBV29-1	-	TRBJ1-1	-	TGCAGCGTTAAGAGTAACACTGAAGCTTTCTTT	CSVKSNTEAFF
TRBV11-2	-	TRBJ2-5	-	TGTGCCAGCGTTAAAGGCAGGGGGGGCGAGACCCAGTACTTC	CASVKGRGGETQYF